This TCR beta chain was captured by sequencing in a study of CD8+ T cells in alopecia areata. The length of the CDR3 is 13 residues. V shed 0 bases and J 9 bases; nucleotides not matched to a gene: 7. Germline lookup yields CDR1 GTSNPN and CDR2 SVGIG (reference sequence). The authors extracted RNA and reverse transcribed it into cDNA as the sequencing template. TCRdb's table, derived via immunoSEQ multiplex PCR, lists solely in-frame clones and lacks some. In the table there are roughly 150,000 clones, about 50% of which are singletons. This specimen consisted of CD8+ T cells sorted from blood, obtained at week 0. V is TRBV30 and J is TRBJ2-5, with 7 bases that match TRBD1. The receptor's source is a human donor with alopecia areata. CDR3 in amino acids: CAWSVPGQWAQYF. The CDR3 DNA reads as TGTGCCTGGAGTGTACCGGGACAGTGGGCCCAGTACTTC.